This TCR beta chain was obtained from a study of blood T cell repertoires in COVID-19. Looking at the study overall: Sources were T cells, B-cell-depleted T cells, or PBMCs; the material itself was cDNA or gDNA.

The CDR3 runs to 15 residues. From germline, CDR1 is MNHEY and CDR2 SVGAGI. V was clipped by 5 bases and J by 0 bases, with 8 bases between them. The method was immunoSEQ multiplex PCR; TCRdb's version includes in-frame clones alone and lacks a portion of them. The table shows about 430,000 clones, with approximately 90% occurring only once. This sequence joins TRBV6-5 and TRBJ2-6; TRBD1 might be the D (6 bases). The TCR was taken from a man under 40 who had recovered from COVID-19. Sequencing used PBMCs or T cells enriched from blood (not recorded which). Written as DNA, the CDR3 is TGTGCCAGCAGTCTAGGGGGCTCTGGGGCCAACGTCCTGACTTTC. Translation: CASSLGGSGANVLTF.